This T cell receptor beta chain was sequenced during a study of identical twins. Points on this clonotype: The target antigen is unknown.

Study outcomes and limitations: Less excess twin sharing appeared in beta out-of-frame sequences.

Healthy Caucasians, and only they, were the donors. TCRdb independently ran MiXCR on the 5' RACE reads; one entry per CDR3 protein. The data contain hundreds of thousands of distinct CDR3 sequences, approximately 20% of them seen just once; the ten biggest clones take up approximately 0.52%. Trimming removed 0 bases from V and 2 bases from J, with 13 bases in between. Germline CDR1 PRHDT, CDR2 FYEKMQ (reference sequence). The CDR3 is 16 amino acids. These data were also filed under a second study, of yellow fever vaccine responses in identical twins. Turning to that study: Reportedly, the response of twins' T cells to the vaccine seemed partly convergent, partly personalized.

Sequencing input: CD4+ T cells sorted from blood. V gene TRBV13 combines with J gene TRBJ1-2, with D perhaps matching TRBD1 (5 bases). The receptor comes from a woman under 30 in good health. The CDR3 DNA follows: TGTGCCAGCAGCTTAGGCCTAACGGGGGAGAACTATGGCTACACCTTC. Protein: CASSLGLTGENYGYTF.